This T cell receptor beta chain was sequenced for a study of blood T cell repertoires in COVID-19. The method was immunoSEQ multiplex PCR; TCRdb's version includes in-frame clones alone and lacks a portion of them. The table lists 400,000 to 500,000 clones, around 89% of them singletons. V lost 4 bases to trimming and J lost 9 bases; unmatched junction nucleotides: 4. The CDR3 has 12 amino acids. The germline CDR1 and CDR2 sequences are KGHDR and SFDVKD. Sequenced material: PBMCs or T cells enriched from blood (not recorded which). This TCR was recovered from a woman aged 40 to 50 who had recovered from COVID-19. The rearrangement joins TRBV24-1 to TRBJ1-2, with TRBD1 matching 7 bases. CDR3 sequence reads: CATSETGIRYTF. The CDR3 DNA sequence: TGTGCCACCAGTGAGACAGGGATTCGCTACACCTTC.